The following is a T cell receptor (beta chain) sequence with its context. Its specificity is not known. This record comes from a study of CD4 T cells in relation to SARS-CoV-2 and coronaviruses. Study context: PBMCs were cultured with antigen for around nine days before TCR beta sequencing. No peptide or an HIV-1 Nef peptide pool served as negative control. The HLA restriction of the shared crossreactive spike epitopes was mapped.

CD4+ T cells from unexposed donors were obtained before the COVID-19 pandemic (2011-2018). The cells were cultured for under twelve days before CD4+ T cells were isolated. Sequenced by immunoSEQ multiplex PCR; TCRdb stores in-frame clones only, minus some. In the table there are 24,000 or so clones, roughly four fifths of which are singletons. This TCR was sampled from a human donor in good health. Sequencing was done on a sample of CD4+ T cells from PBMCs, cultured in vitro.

As DNA, the CDR3 is TGTGCCAGCAGTGAAGGATTAATACTAGTTCGAGGGGACGGGGAGCTGTTTTTT. This sequence encodes CASSEGLILVRGDGELFF. The chain uses TRBV6-1 and TRBJ2-2, with D possibly called TRBD1 or TRBD2 (5 bases each). The CDR3 has 18 amino acids. Germline V gene lookup returns CDR1 MNHNS and CDR2 SASEGT. The V end was cut by 1 base, the J end by 7 bases, with 22 bases between.